A selection of T cell receptor beta chains follows, all from one sample in a study of blood T cell repertoires in COVID-19. Clones were sequenced by immunoSEQ multiplex PCR, and TCRdb holds only the in-frame ones, with some missing. The repertoire holds roughly 430,000 clones, with roughly 88% as singletons. The source material was PBMCs or T cells enriched from blood (not recorded which). These receptors all stem from a woman aged 40 to 55 with acute COVID-19. CDR3s include the opening cysteine and the closing phenylalanine or tryptophan. Each record gives: clone size, J gene, V gene, D gene, CDR3 DNA, CDR3 protein. D genes are given only for firm matches. For some rows the clone size is stated as once, few or many, or as a class when expanded; others skip it.

>.|TRBJ1-2|TRBV5-1|.
TGCGCCAGCACCAAAATGGGAGGGGCGCACGATGGCTACACCTTC
CASTKMGGAHDGYTF
>.|TRBJ1-1|TRBV6-1|.
TGTGCCAGCAGTGAAGCGCATTCGGGTACGAACACTGAAGCTTTCTTT
CASSEAHSGTNTEAFF
>.|TRBJ1-3|TRBV4-1|.
TGCGCCAGCAGCTCCCCAAAGTTACGCCTGAACAGGGCCGGAAACACCATATATTTT
CASSSPKLRLNRAGNTIYF
>.|TRBJ1-1|TRBV5-1|.
TGCGCCAGCAGCTCCGAGGTGGGTTTTGAAGCTTTCTTT
CASSSEVGFEAFF
>.|TRBJ2-7|TRBV7-2|.
TGTGCCAGCAGCTTAGCTGCGGGACGCTACGAGCAGTACTTC
CASSLAAGRYEQYF
>.|TRBJ2-4|TRBV29-1|.
TGCAGCGTTGCCCCACAGGGTAGGGGAGCCAAAAACATTCAGTACTTC
CSVAPQGRGAKNIQYF
>.|TRBJ1-2|TRBV29-1|TRBD1
TGCAGCGTTGGGGGGCAGGGGGTGCATAATGGCTACACCTTC
CSVGGQGVHNGYTF
>.|TRBJ2-7|TRBV9|TRBD1
TGTGCCAGCAGCGCAGGGACAGGGTGGTTCTACGAGCAGTACTTC
CASSAGTGWFYEQYF
>few|TRBJ1-5|TRBV18|.
TGTGCCAGCTCACCGGAGCGGGCTTATAGCAATCAGCCCCAGCATTTT
CASSPERAYSNQPQHF
>.|TRBJ1-1|TRBV6-5|.
TGTGCCAGCGGGAGGGGACCGGACACTGAAGCTTTCTTT
CASGRGPDTEAFF
>once|TRBJ2-5|TRBV28|TRBD1
TGTGCCAGCAGTTTGAGTGTGGGACAGGAGACCCAGTACTTC
CASSLSVGQETQYF
>once|TRBJ1-2|TRBV18|TRBD1
TGTGCCAGCTCACCACAGCAGGGGGCTAACTATGGCTACACCTTC
CASSPQQGANYGYTF
>.|TRBJ2-3|TRBV24-1|TRBD1
TGTGCCACCAGTGATCCAGGACAGGGGGGTTTTCCAGATACGCAGTATTTT
CATSDPGQGGFPDTQYF
>.|TRBJ1-1|TRBV13|.
TGTGCCAGCAGCGCCAGGGGACGGAACACTGAAGCTTTCTTT
CASSARGRNTEAFF
>.|TRBJ1-2|TRBV29-1|.
TGCAGCGTTGCGGGGGAGTGGGGCTACACCTTC
CSVAGEWGYTF
>once|TRBJ1-6|TRBV18|TRBD1
TGTGCCAGCACAGGACAGGGTGCTTCACCCCTCCACTTT
CASTGQGASPLHF
>few|TRBJ1-3|TRBV2|TRBD1
TGTGCCAGCAGGGGGGACAGCACCTCTGGAAACACCATATATTTT
CASRGDSTSGNTIYF
>.|TRBJ1-2|TRBV14|TRBD1
TGTGCCAGCAGCCAATACCAGGACAGGGTGTTGGGTGGCTACACCTTC
CASSQYQDRVLGGYTF
>.|TRBJ2-7|TRBV27|.
TGTGCCAGCAGTTTGGGCAGTTTCTACGAGCAGTACTTC
CASSLGSFYEQYF
>.|TRBJ2-3|TRBV6-2/TRBV6-3|.
TGTGCCAGCAGTTGGCCAAACACAGATACGCAGTATTTT
CASSWPNTDTQYF
>.|TRBJ2-7|TRBV5-1|.
TGCGCCAGCAGCATCTCTTCGGCAGGCTACTACGAGCAGTACTTC
CASSISSAGYYEQYF
>.|TRBJ1-4|TRBV7-9|.
TGTGCCAGCAGCTTATGGGGAGCAACTAATGAAAAACTGTTTTTT
CASSLWGATNEKLFF
>.|TRBJ1-2|TRBV7-9|.
TGTGCCAGCAGCTATACCCCAGGGGTCTATGGCTACACCTTC
CASSYTPGVYGYTF
>.|TRBJ2-7|TRBV13|.
TGTGCCAGCAGCTTAGAAGGTAGCCCCTACGAGCAGTACTTC
CASSLEGSPYEQYF
>once|TRBJ2-1|TRBV27|TRBD2
TGTGCCAGCAAAGCTAGCGGGCGGCTGAATGAGCAGTTCTTC
CASKASGRLNEQFF
>.|TRBJ1-1|TRBV29-1|.
TGCAGCGCCAGCCATCGACAGGACACTGAAGCTTTCTTT
CSASHRQDTEAFF
>.|TRBJ1-1|TRBV5-6|.
TGTGCCAGCAGCTTTGTATTTGCGCACACTGAAGCTTTCTTT
CASSFVFAHTEAFF
>.|TRBJ2-7|TRBV14|TRBD2
TGTGCCAGCAGCCCCAGGACGGGGGGGTACGAGCAGTACTTC
CASSPRTGGYEQYF
>.|TRBJ1-2|TRBV7-2|TRBD1
TGTGCCAGCAGCATCGGGACAGTGGACTATGGCTACACCTTC
CASSIGTVDYGYTF
>once|TRBJ1-1|TRBV9|.
TGTGCCAGCAGCGTTGCCGGAGGGGCGGGGACTGAAGCTTTCTTT
CASSVAGGAGTEAFF
>.|TRBJ2-2|TRBV5-1|.
TGCGCCAGCAGCTTGGGGGCAAGCAGGGGCGGGGAGCTGTTTTTT
CASSLGASRGGELFF
>.|TRBJ1-2|TRBV7-9|.
TGTGCCAGCAGCTTAGGGGGGCCAGCGTCGGATGGCTACACCTTC
CASSLGGPASDGYTF
>.|TRBJ1-1|TRBV27|.
TGTGCCAGCAGTTTCCGGACAGCGAACACTGAAGCTTTCTTT
CASSFRTANTEAFF
>once|TRBJ2-5|TRBV6-5|.
TGTGCCAGCAGAACCCCGGACAGTATAACAGAGACCCAGTACTTC
CASRTPDSITETQYF
>once|TRBJ1-2|TRBV12-3/TRBV12-4|.
TGTGCCAGCACAAACACCAACTATGGCTACACCTTC
CASTNTNYGYTF
>.|TRBJ2-1|TRBV7-6|.
TGTGCCAGCAGCTTAACCGGGGAGCCCTACAATGAGCAGTTCTTC
CASSLTGEPYNEQFF